The 27 T cell receptor beta chains listed next were all sequenced from one sample in a study of Graves' ophthalmopathy and Graves' hyperthyroidism. The study amplified TCR beta CDR3 regions using RNA transcripts. An initial RT-PCR round employing HTBI primers preceded a second-round multiplex PCR. TCRdb passed the multiplex PCR reads through MiXCR, listing each CDR3 protein once. Of over a million distinct CDR3 sequences in the sample, 35% to 40% were seen once. The specimen was peripheral blood or thyroid tissue (not recorded which). The receptors come from an adult man with Graves' hyperthyroidism.

In the case of this clonotype: This may come from a read error, since a much larger clone is one base off. This sequence joins TRBV7-8 and TRBJ1-1; maybe TRBD1 (6 bases). V shed 8 bases and J shed 6 bases, with 13 bases lying between them. The CDR3 runs 12 residues. Germline CDR1 SGHVS, CDR2 FQNEAQ. As DNA, the CDR3 is TGTGCCAGCGGGGGGGGCTCCTCTGAAGCTTTCTTT. Encoded protein: CASGGGSSEAFF.

Comment on this clonotype: This CDR3 fails to terminate in the conserved phenylalanine or tryptophan, so it likely reflects a read error. The V call is TRBV6-6, the J call TRBJ1-4; no clear D. The germline V gene has CDR1 MNHNY and CDR2 SVGAGI (reference sequence). V lost 10 bases to trimming and J lost 7 bases, with 7 bases between them. The CDR3 runs 10 residues. CDR3 coding DNA: TGTGCCACCTGGGGTGAAAAACTGTTTCTT. This sequence encodes CATWGEKLFL.

This clonotype was seen many times. The J gene is TRBJ2-5, the V gene TRBV7-2; D is perhaps TRBD1 or TRBD2 (5 bases each). V was pared by 4 bases and J by 2 bases, with 14 bases between. The CDR3 is made up of 15 amino acids. Per germline, CDR1 SGHTA and CDR2 FQGNSA. CDR3 coding DNA: TGTGCCAGCAGCTCAATGGGACCGAAGCAAGAGACCCAGTACTTC. The encoded protein is CASSSMGPKQETQYF.

V usage is TRBV6-5 and J usage is TRBJ1-2, with D tentatively TRBD1 (6 bases). Germline lookup yields CDR1 MNHEY and CDR2 SVGAGI. The length of the CDR3 is 16 residues. With 0 bases removed from V and 7 bases from J, the gap between germline ends came to 18 bases. Here the CDR3 DNA reads TGTGCCAGCAGTTACTCGAGGGGGTGGGCCCCTATTGGCTACACCTTC. It is translated as CASSYSRGWAPIGYTF.

This clonotype came up once. DNA for the CDR3: TGTGCCAGCAGCCCACATCTAGCCGGGACGGATAAAGAGACCCAGTACTTC. This translates into CASSPHLAGTDKETQYF. This chain connects TRBV7-2 to TRBJ2-5; D may match TRBD1 or TRBD2 (5 bases each). The germline V gene has CDR1 SGHTA and CDR2 FQGNSA. This CDR3 spans 17 amino acids. V shed 5 bases and J shed 3 bases, with 22 bases lying between them.

The CDR3 DNA sequence: TGTGCCAGTAGTATTTTGACAAGCTCTGGGGCCAACGTCCTGACTTTC. As protein: CASSILTSSGANVLTF. The chain uses TRBV19 and TRBJ2-6; no firm D call. The V and J ends lost 3 bases and 0 bases respectively, with 9 bases between them. Germline V CDR1 and CDR2: LNHDA, SQIVND (reference sequence). The CDR3 contains 16 residues.

The chain links TRBV10-3 to TRBJ2-5; 9 bases fit TRBD1. The CDR3 is 13 amino acids. The V gene's germline CDR1 is ENHRY and CDR2 SYGVKD. The trim removed 4 bases at V and 5 bases at J, leaving 2 bases unmatched. CDR3 bases: TGTGCCATCAGTGGAGGACAGGGGGAGACCCAGTACTTC. This sequence encodes CAISGGQGETQYF.

This clonotype was counted many times. J is TRBJ1-5 and V is TRBV7-2; 8 bases fit TRBD1. V was pared by 5 bases and J by 6 bases, with 9 bases of the junction left unmatched. This CDR3 contains 15 residues. From germline, CDR1 is SGHTA and CDR2 FQGNSA. CDR3 bases: TGTGCCAGCAGCCTAGACAGGGGATCATTTCAGCCCCAGCATTTT. It translates to CASSLDRGSFQPQHF.

There are a few counts of this clonotype. The rearrangement joins TRBV12-3 or TRBV12-4 to TRBJ1-1, with D unresolved. Trimming removed 7 bases at V and 4 bases at J, with 13 bases between. This CDR3 spans 13 amino acids. The CDR3 loop is CASTSWRGTEAFF. The CDR3, as DNA: TGTGCCAGCACCTCCTGGCGGGGCACTGAAGCTTTCTTT.

A single count supports this clonotype. The V and J genes are TRBV10-3 and TRBJ1-2; the D gene is possibly TRBD1 (5 bases). In germline, CDR1 is ENHRY, CDR2 SYGVKD. This CDR3 region has 13 residues. V lost 9 bases to trimming and J lost 2 bases, with 13 bases between them. DNA of the CDR3: TGTGCCATAGGTGGGGGGTCCAACTATGGCTACACCTTC. The encoded protein is CAIGGGSNYGYTF.

V gene TRBV9 combines with J gene TRBJ1-1; D gene unclear. V was clipped by 3 bases and J by 5 bases, with 14 bases between them. The CDR3 has 14 amino acids. Germline V gene lookup returns CDR1 SGDLS and CDR2 YYNGEE. Written as DNA, the CDR3 is TGTGCCAGCAGCGGAGATCCCCAAGGGACTGAAGCTTTCTTT. Its translation: CASSGDPQGTEAFF.

The chain couples TRBV20-1 to TRBJ2-5, with TRBD2 matching over 13 bases. CDR1 and CDR2 from the germline V gene are DFQATT and SNEGSKA (reference sequence). CDR3 size: 17 residues. The J segment lost 0 bases and the V segment lost 2 bases, leaving 6 bases of the junction unmatched. CDR3 protein: CSARRLAGGPYQETQYF. In nucleotides, the CDR3 is TGCAGTGCTAGACGACTAGCGGGGGGCCCGTACCAAGAGACCCAGTACTTC.

CDR3 protein: CASNPTGGNQPQHF. The CDR3 nucleotides read TGTGCCAGCAACCCGACAGGGGGGAATCAGCCCCAGCATTTT. The rearrangement links TRBV12-3 or TRBV12-4 to TRBJ1-5; 9 positions agree with TRBD1. The J segment lost 4 bases and the V segment lost 7 bases, leaving 5 bases of the junction unmatched. There are 14 residues in the CDR3.

The genes are TRBV11-3 and TRBJ2-7; 8 bases map to TRBD1. The CDR3 sequence is 15 residues long. CDR1 is SGHNT and CDR2 is YENEEA in the germline V gene. Trimming cost V 3 bases and J 0 bases; bases outside gene matches: 4. CDR3 residues: CASSFQGAPSYEQYF. The CDR3 DNA reads TGTGCCAGCAGCTTCCAGGGGGCGCCCTCCTACGAGCAGTACTTC.

The gene calls are TRBV24-1 and TRBJ1-5; TRBD1 agrees at 7 bases. This CDR3 comprises 17 residues. CDR1 and CDR2 from the germline V gene are KGHDR and SFDVKD. Unmatched junction bases numbered 12, after V lost 5 bases and J lost 3 bases. The CDR3 here is CATSGTAVTGLNQPQHF. Written as DNA, the CDR3 is TGTGCCACCAGTGGGACAGCTGTGACAGGGCTCAATCAGCCCCAGCATTTT.

There are many counts of this clonotype. The chain has TRBV4-2 and TRBJ2-7, with D uncertain. Per the germline V gene, CDR1 is LGHNA and CDR2 is YNFKEQ. Trimming took 0 bases from V and 0 from J, leaving 6 bases between them. The CDR3 length is 14 residues. CDR3 bases: TGTGCCAGCAGCCAAGAAACCAGCTCCTACGAGCAGTACTTC. Encoded protein: CASSQETSSYEQYF.

This clonotype was seen only a few times. The chain carries TRBV7-3 and TRBJ2-6; D is perhaps TRBD1 (6 bases). The germline V gene has CDR1 SGHTA and CDR2 FQGTGA. There are 19 residues in the CDR3. With 1 base removed from V and 4 bases from J, the gap between germline ends came to 20 bases. The CDR3 is CASSLRGRFDAAGANVLTF. CDR3 DNA: TGTGCCAGCAGCTTAAGGGGGCGCTTCGACGCGGCGGGGGCCAACGTCCTGACTTTC.

The rearrangement links TRBV7-9 to TRBJ1-5; D possibly corresponds to TRBD1 (6 bases). V dropped 2 bases and J dropped 11 bases, with 19 bases sitting between them. Germline V gene sequence: CDR1 SEHNR, CDR2 FQNEAQ (reference sequence). This CDR3 region has 15 residues. For the CDR3, the DNA is TGTGCCAGCAGCTTATCCCGGACAGAATCAGAGACCCAGCATTTT. Its translation: CASSLSRTESETQHF.

The chain links TRBV20-1 to TRBJ2-5; TRBD1 or TRBD2 may be the D gene (5 bases each). The CDR3 sequence is 11 residues long. With 7 bases removed from V and 5 bases from J, the gap between germline ends came to 11 bases. Germline-derived CDR1 and CDR2 are DFQATT and SNEGSKA (reference sequence). The CDR3 is CSDGEGETQYF. The CDR3 DNA sequence: TGCAGTGACGGCGAGGGGGAGACCCAGTACTTC.

This clonotype was recorded at least ten times. This chain's CDR3 is CASSGFSGFSYEQYF. The CDR3 DNA is TGTGCCAGTAGTGGATTTTCGGGGTTCTCCTACGAGCAGTACTTC. The chain employs TRBV19 and TRBJ2-7; a weak D match, TRBD2 (5 bases). V lost 5 bases, J lost 0 bases, and 14 bases lay in between. CDR1 is LNHDA, CDR2 SQIVND, per germline (reference sequence). The CDR3 totals 15 residues.

V and J are TRBV7-2 and TRBJ2-5, with a weak D call TRBD1 (5 bases). Germline CDR1 is SGHTA and CDR2 is FQGNSA. This CDR3 contains 14 residues. V lost 7 bases to trimming and J lost 0 bases, with 12 bases between them. Here the CDR3 DNA reads TGTGCCAGCAAGCTAGGGGCTTACCAAGAGACCCAGTACTTC. Protein sequence: CASKLGAYQETQYF.

This clonotype has more than one count but fewer than ten. CDR3 sequence: CSVESGGQETQYF. For the CDR3, the DNA is TGCAGCGTTGAAAGTGGGGGACAAGAGACCCAGTACTTC. The chain combines TRBV29-1 with TRBJ2-5; D is possibly TRBD1 or TRBD2 (5 bases each). The CDR3 extends over 13 amino acids. Germline V lookup: CDR1 SQVTM, CDR2 ANQGSEA. V was trimmed by 2 bases and J by 2 bases, leaving 9 bases between them.

The chain carries TRBV4-3 and TRBJ1-5, with D unclear. The CDR3 length is 15 residues. Germline CDR1 is LGHNA and CDR2 is YSLEER. Trimming pared 0 bases from V and 3 bases from J, leaving 9 bases between. The CDR3, as DNA: TGCGCCAGCAGCCAAGAACTAGGATTCAATCAGCCCCAGCATTTT. It is translated as CASSQELGFNQPQHF.

The chain recombines TRBV7-8 with TRBJ1-5; 7 nucleotides agree with TRBD1. With V trimmed by 4 bases and J by 10 bases, 13 bases remained unmatched. Looked up from germline, CDR1 is SGHVS and CDR2 is FQNEAQ. This CDR3 region has 15 residues. The CDR3 protein is CASSSQTGVVEPQHF. The CDR3 region has the DNA TGTGCCAGCAGCTCACAAACAGGGGTGGTTGAACCCCAGCATTTT.

A remark on this clonotype: A far larger clone is only one base removed, so a read error is likely. The CDR3 DNA sequence: TGTGCCAGCACGATAGGGGGGAATCAGCCCCAGCATTTT. As protein: CASTIGGNQPQHF. The chain employs TRBV10-2 and TRBJ1-5, with D possibly TRBD1 on 6 matching bases. Germline V gene data show CDR1 as WSHSY and CDR2 as SAAADI. This CDR3 is built from 13 residues.

Here the CDR3 DNA reads TGTGCCAGCAGCAGCGGCCCGGGGAACTATGGCTACACCTTC. The encoded protein is CASSSGPGNYGYTF. This rearrangement joins TRBV7-9 to TRBJ1-2; D uncertain. Germline V gene lookup returns CDR1 SEHNR and CDR2 FQNEAQ (reference sequence). V was pared by 5 bases and J by 2 bases, with 12 bases between. The CDR3 loop spans 14 amino acids.

V usage is TRBV10-3 and J usage is TRBJ1-5; D ambiguous. The length of the CDR3 is 14 residues. From germline, CDR1 is ENHRY and CDR2 SYGVKD. Trimming shortened V by 4 bases and J by 7 bases, and 14 bases separated the two germline ends. The CDR3 DNA is TGTGCCATCAGTGGCGGGGTGGGCAGCCAGCCCCAGCATTTT. Protein sequence: CAISGGVGSQPQHF.